This is a list of T cell receptor beta chains from one sample in a study of Graves' ophthalmopathy and Graves' hyperthyroidism. TCRdb re-derived calls from the multiplex PCR reads in MiXCR, one entry per CDR3 protein. The sample consists of more than 550,000 distinct CDR3 sequences, roughly two fifths of them appearing once. The source material was peripheral blood. These receptors came from an adult man with Graves' ophthalmopathy. The CDR3 runs from the conserved cysteine through the conserved F or W. A D gene is named only where the DNA matches it firmly. Some rows have no size entry. The others give once, few or many, or a class for an expanded clone.

CDR3: CASTGGSGQETQYF; DNA: TGCGCCAGCACGGGAGGTAGCGGTCAAGAGACCCAGTACTTC; V: TRBV5-1; length: 14; D: TRBD2; size: many; J: TRBJ2-5
CDR3: CASSSLGRRGEQYF; DNA: TGTGCCAGCAGCTCTCTTGGGCGTCGCGGCGAGCAGTACTTC; V: TRBV10-2; length: 14; D: NA; size: few; J: TRBJ2-7
CDR3: CASSVGTRYGYTF; DNA: TGTGCCAGCAGCGTAGGGACAAGATATGGCTACACCTTC; V: TRBV9; length: 13; D: NA; size: NA; J: TRBJ1-2
CDR3: CAISDLGTGELFF; DNA: TGTGCCATCAGTGATTTGGGCACCGGGGAGCTGTTTTTT; V: TRBV10-3; length: 13; D: NA; size: few; J: TRBJ2-2
CDR3: CASSLANIGQISVLTYEQYF; DNA: TGTGCCAGCAGTTTAGCCAACATAGGACAGATCTCTGTCCTTACTTACGAGCAGTACTTC; V: TRBV12-3/TRBV12-4; length: 20; D: NA; size: few; J: TRBJ2-7
CDR3: CSAREVYEQYF; DNA: TGCAGTGCTCGGGAGGTCTACGAGCAGTACTTC; V: TRBV20-1; length: 11; D: TRBD2; size: many; J: TRBJ2-7
CDR3: CASSLIPGSLEETQYF; DNA: TGTGCCAGCAGCTTAATCCCAGGGAGTTTGGAAGAGACCCAGTACTTC; V: TRBV7-9; length: 16; D: NA; size: many; J: TRBJ2-5
CDR3: CASSQAPRDRVEKLFF; DNA: TGCGCCAGCAGCCAGGCACCCCGGGACAGGGTTGAAAAACTGTTTTTT; V: TRBV4-1; length: 16; D: TRBD1; size: few; J: TRBJ1-4
CDR3: CATSETGAVGETQYF; DNA: TGTGCCACCAGTGAAACAGGGGCTGTAGGAGAGACCCAGTACTTC; V: TRBV24-1; length: 15; D: TRBD1; size: NA; J: TRBJ2-5
CDR3: CASSYRVGKETQYF; DNA: TGTGCCAGCAGCTACAGGGTTGGAAAAGAGACCCAGTACTTC; V: TRBV13; length: 14; D: NA; size: many; J: TRBJ2-5
CDR3: CASSVVAENSPLHF; DNA: TGTGCCAGCAGCGTAGTGGCGGAAAATTCACCCCTCCACTTT; V: TRBV9; length: 14; D: NA; size: many; J: TRBJ1-6
CDR3: CASGSGTEGEKLFF; DNA: TGTGCCAGCGGAAGCGGGACCGAGGGTGAAAAACTGTTTTTT; V: TRBV7-2; length: 14; D: NA; size: NA; J: TRBJ1-4